The TCR beta chain described here comes from a study of CD8 T cells in ankylosing spondylitis. Via MiXCR, TCRdb re-called the 5' RACE reads, giving one row per CDR3 protein. Of about 250,000 distinct CDR3 sequences listed, 15% to 20% were seen once; the top ten hold under 40%. CDR1 is LGHDT and CDR2 is YNNKEL in the germline V gene (reference sequence). This CDR3 contains 15 residues. In the case of this clonotype: The junction does not match germline at one end; this may be a read error.

The sequencing sample was made of blood, either unsorted or a sorted T cell fraction (not recorded which). The TCR was taken from a male donor with ankylosing spondylitis or in good health (not recorded which). The gene calls are TRBV3-1 and TRBJ2-1; 11 nucleotides line up with TRBD2. CDR3 sequence: CASCQTSGIGDEQFF. The CDR3 region has the DNA TGTGCCAGCTGCCAGACTAGCGGGATTGGCGATGAGCAGTTCTTC.